The 6 T cell receptor beta chains listed next were all sequenced from one sample in a study of regulatory T cells in long-lasting Graves disease. Arm-PCR with iRepertoire HTBI primers amplified the CDR3 regions for these TCR beta libraries. MiXCR, applied by TCRdb to the multiplex PCR reads, yields one record per CDR3 protein. The data show roughly 410,000 distinct CDR3 sequences, approximately 16% seen once. Time point denoted: newly diagnosed GD, antithyroid drugs for less than 3 months. PBMC RNA served as the TCR library source. The sample was also reused in another study, on T cells in Graves' hyperthyroidism and ophthalmopathy.

Sequenced material: peripheral blood mononuclear cells (PBMCs), taken at new diagnosis, from a patient treated with antithyroid drugs. Receptor source: a woman aged 40 to 50 with Graves disease.

This clonotype was seen a few times. V is TRBV20-1 and J is TRBJ2-1, with D possibly matching TRBD2 (6 bases). V was pared by 6 bases and J by 3 bases, with 12 bases between. The CDR3 has 13 amino acids. Germline V gives CDR1 DFQATT, CDR2 SNEGSKA (reference sequence). The CDR3 nucleotides are TGCAGTGCGGCCTTGGACTACTACAATGAGCAGTTCTTC. This sequence encodes CSAALDYYNEQFF.

This clonotype was seen repeatedly, ten times or more. The chain recombines TRBV30 with TRBJ2-1; TRBD1 or TRBD2 may be the D gene (5 bases each). V lost 2 bases and J 6 bases, leaving 11 bases between the germline ends. There are 13 residues in the CDR3. Looked up from germline, CDR1 is GTSNPN and CDR2 is SVGIG (reference sequence). CDR3 sequence: CAWSWGSGNEQFF. In DNA, the CDR3 is TGTGCCTGGAGTTGGGGGAGTGGCAATGAGCAGTTCTTC.

This clonotype has more than one count but fewer than ten. V gene TRBV7-9 combines with J gene TRBJ2-1; 8 nucleotides line up with TRBD2. Trimming at V came to 5 bases and at J to 8 bases, leaving 14 bases not matched to a gene. The germline V gene has CDR1 SEHNR and CDR2 FQNEAQ (reference sequence). This CDR3 contains 16 residues. This CDR3 reads CASSPTTSVRIDEQFF. The CDR3 coding sequence is TGTGCCAGCAGCCCCACGACTAGCGTGAGGATCGATGAGCAGTTCTTC.

This clonotype was found a few times. A much more abundant neighbour one base away suggests this may be a read error. This chain links TRBV27 with TRBJ1-1, with 10 bases fitting TRBD1. Germline V lookup: CDR1 MNHEY, CDR2 SMNVEV (reference sequence). J gave up 3 bases and V 6 bases, and 4 bases lay outside the gene matches. The CDR3 length is 14 residues. The CDR3 protein is CASRRTGGDTEAFF. In nucleotides, the CDR3 is TGTGCCAGCAGGCGGACAGGGGGAGACACTGAAGCTTTCTTT.

The chain combines TRBV6-2 or TRBV6-3 with TRBJ1-2, with a weak D call TRBD1 (5 bases). V gave up 5 bases and J gave up 3 bases, with 13 bases separating them. Germline V lookup: CDR1 MNHEY, CDR2 SVGEGT. The CDR3 extends over 14 amino acids. CDR3 nucleotide sequence: TGTGCCAGCAGTGAAAAAGGGGCCTACTATGGCTACACCTTC. As protein: CASSEKGAYYGYTF.

The chain couples TRBV5-1 to TRBJ1-1, with D possibly TRBD1 on 6 matching bases. CDR1 SGHRS and CDR2 YFSETQ come from the germline V gene. The CDR3 runs to 15 residues. V was cut by 4 bases and J by 5 bases, with 18 bases left in between. Written as DNA, the CDR3 is TGCGCCAGCAGCACAGCGACAGGTAGGGGGACTGAAGCTTTCTTT. It codes for CASSTATGRGTEAFF.